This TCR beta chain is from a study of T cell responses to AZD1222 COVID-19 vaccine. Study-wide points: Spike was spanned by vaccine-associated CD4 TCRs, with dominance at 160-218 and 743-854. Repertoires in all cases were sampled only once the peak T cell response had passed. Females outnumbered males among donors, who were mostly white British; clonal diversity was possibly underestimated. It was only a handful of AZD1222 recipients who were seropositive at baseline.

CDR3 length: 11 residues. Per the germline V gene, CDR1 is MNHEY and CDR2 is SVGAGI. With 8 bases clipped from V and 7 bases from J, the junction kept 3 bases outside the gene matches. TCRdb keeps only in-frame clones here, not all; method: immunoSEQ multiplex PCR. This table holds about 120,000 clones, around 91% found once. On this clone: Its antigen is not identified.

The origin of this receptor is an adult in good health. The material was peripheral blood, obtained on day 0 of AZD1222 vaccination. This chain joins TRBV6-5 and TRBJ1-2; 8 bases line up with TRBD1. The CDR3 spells CASGQGGGYTF. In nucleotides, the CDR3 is TGTGCCAGCGGACAGGGTGGTGGCTACACCTTC.